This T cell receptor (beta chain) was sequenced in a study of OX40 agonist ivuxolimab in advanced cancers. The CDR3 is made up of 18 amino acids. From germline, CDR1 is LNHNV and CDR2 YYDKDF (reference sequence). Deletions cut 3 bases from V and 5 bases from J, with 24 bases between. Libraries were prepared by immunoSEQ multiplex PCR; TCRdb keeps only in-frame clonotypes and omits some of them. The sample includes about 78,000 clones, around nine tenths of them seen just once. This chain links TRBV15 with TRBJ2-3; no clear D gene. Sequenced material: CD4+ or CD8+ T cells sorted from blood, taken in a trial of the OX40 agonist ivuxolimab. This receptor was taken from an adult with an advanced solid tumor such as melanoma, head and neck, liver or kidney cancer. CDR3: CATSSGPDAIWFQDTQYF. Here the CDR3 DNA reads TGTGCCACCAGCAGTGGTCCGGACGCTATTTGGTTCCAAGATACGCAGTATTTT. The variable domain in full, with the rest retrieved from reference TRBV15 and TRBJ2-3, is DAMVIQNPRYQVTQFGKPVTLSCSQTLNHNVMYWYQQKSSQAPKLLFHYYDKDFNNEADTPDNFQSRRPNTSFCFLDIRSPGLGDTAMYLCATSSGPDAIWFQDTQYFGPGTRLTVL.